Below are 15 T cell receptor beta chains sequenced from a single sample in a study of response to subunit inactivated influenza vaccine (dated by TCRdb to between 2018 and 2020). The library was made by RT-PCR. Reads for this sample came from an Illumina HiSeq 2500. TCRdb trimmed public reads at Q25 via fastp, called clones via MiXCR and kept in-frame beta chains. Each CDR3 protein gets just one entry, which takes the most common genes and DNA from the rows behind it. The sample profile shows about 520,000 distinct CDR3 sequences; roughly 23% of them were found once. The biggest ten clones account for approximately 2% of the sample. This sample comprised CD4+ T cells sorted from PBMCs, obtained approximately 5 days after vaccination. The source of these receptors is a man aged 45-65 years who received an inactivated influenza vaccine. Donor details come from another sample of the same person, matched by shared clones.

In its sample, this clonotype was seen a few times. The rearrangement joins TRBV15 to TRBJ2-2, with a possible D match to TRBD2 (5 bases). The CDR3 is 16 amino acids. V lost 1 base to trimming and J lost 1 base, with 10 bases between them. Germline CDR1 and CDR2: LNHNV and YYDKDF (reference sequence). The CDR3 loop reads CATSRGGLGNTGELFF. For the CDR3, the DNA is TGTGCCACCAGCAGAGGAGGGTTGGGGAACACCGGGGAGCTGTTTTTT.

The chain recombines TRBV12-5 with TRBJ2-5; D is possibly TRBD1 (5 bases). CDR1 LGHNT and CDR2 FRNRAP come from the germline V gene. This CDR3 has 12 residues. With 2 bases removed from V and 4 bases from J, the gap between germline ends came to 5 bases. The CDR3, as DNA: TGTGCTAGTGGTTTGCAGGGAGAGACCCAGTACTTC. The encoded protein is CASGLQGETQYF.

The CDR3 DNA sequence: TGTGCCAGCAGTCCAACTAGCGGGAACACAGATACGCAGTATTTT. Its translation: CASSPTSGNTDTQYF. The chain couples TRBV5-4 to TRBJ2-3; TRBD2 matches at 10 bases. Germline V lookup: CDR1 SGHNT, CDR2 YYREEE (reference sequence). This CDR3 contains 15 residues. The V gene end was trimmed by 5 bases and the J gene end by 2 bases; junction bases not matched to a gene: 5. The full variable domain, with the rest looked up from reference TRBV5-4 and TRBJ2-3, is ETGVTQSPTHLIKTRGQQVTLRCSSQSGHNTVSWYQQALGQGPQFIFQYYREEENGRGNFPPRFSGLQFPNYSSELNVNALELDDSALYLCASSPTSGNTDTQYFGPGTRLTVL.

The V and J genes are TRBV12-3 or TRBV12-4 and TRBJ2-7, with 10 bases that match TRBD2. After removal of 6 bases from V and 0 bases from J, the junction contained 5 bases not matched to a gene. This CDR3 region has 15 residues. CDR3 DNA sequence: TGTGCCAGCAGACCTAGCGGGAGCTACTCCTACGAGCAGTACTTC. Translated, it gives CASRPSGSYSYEQYF.

For the CDR3, the DNA is TGCAGTGCTAGAGACGGACAGGGACCTTGGGAGACCCAGTACTTC. Translation: CSARDGQGPWETQYF. This rearrangement joins TRBV20-1 to TRBJ2-5; 8 bases agree with TRBD1. The CDR3 consists of 15 residues. Germline loops: CDR1 DFQATT, CDR2 SNEGSKA (reference sequence). Unmatched junction bases numbered 8, after V lost 0 bases and J lost 5 bases.

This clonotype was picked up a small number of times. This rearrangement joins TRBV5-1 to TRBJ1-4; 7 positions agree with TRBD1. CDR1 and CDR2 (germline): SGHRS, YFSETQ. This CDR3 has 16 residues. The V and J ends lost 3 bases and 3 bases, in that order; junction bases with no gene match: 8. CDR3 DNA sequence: TGCGCCAGCAGCTGGGGAACAGGGGCGGCTAATGAAAAACTGTTTTTT. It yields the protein CASSWGTGAANEKLFF.

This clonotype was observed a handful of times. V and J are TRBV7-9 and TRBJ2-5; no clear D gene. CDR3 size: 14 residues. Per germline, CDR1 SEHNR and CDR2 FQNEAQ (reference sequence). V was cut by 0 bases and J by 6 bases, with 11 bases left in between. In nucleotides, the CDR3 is TGTGCCAGCAGCTTAGCTGACTCCCTGCAGACCCAGTACTTC. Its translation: CASSLADSLQTQYF. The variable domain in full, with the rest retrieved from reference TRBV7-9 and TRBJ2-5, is DTGVSQNPRHKITKRGQNVTFRCDPISEHNRLYWYRQTLGQGPEFLTYFQNEAQLEKSRLLSDRFSAERPKGSFSTLEIQRTEQGDSAMYLCASSLADSLQTQYFGPGTRLLVL.

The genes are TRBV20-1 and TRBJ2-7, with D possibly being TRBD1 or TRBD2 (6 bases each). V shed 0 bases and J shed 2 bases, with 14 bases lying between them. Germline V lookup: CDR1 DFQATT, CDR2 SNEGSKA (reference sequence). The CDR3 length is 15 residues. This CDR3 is CSARDYVGGTYEQYF. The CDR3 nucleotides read TGCAGTGCTAGAGATTACGTCGGGGGCACCTACGAGCAGTACTTC.

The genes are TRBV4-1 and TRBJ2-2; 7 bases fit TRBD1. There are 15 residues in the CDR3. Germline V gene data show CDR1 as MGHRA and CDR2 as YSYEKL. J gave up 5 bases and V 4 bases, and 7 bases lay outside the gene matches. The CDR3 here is CASSRTGTATGELFF. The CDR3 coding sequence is TGCGCCAGCAGCCGGACGGGGACAGCAACCGGGGAGCTGTTTTTT.

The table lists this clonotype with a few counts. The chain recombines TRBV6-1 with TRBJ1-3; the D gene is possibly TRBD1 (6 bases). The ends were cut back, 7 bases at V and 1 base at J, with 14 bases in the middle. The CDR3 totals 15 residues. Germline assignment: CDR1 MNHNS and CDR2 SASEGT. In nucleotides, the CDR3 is TGTGCCAGCAACCAGGGAACAGGGTCTGGAAACACCATATATTTT. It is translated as CASNQGTGSGNTIYF.

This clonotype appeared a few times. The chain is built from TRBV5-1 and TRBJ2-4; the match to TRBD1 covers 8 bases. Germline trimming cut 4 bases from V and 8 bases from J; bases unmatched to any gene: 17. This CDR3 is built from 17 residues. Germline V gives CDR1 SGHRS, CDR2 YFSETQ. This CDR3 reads CASSTAAPGGAGDIQYF. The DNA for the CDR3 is TGCGCCAGCAGCACGGCGGCTCCAGGGGGCGCCGGGGACATTCAGTACTTC.

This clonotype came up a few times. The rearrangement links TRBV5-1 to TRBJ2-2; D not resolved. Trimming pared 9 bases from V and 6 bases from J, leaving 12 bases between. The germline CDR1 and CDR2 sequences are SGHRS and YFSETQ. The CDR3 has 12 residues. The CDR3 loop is CATNPGAGELFF. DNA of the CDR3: TGCGCCACCAACCCGGGTGCCGGGGAGCTGTTTTTT.

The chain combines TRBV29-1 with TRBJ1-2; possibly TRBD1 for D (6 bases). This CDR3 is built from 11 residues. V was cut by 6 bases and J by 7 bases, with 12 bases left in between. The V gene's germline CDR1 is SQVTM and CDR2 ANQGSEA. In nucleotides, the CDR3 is TGCAGCGTGAGGGACATTCTTGGCTACACCTTC. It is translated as CSVRDILGYTF.

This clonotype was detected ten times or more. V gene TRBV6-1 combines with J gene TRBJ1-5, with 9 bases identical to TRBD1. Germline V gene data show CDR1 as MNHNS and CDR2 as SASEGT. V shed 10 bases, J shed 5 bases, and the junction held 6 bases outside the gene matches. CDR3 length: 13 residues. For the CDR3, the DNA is TGTGCCACTTCGGGACAGGGCTATCAGCCCCAGCATTTT. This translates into CATSGQGYQPQHF.

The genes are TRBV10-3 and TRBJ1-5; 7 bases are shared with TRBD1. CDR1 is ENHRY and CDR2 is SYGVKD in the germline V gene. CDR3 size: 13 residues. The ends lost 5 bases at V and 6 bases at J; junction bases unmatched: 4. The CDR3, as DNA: TGTGCCATCAGTAGACAGGGAATTCAGCCCCAGCATTTT. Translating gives CAISRQGIQPQHF.